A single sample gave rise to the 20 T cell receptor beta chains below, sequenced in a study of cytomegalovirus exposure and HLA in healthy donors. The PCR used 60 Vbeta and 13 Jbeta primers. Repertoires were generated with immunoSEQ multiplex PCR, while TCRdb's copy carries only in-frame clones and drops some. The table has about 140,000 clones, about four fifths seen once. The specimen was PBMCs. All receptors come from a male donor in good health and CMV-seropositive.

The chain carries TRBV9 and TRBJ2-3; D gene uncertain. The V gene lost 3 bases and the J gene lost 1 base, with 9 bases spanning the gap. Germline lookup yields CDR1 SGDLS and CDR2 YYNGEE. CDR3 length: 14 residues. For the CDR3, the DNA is TGTGCCAGCAGCGACCCGGTAGGCACAGATACGCAGTATTTT. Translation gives CASSDPVGTDTQYF.

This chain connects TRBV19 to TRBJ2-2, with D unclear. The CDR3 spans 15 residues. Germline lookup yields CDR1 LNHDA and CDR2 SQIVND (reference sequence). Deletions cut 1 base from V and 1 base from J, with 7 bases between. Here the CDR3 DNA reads TGTGCCAGTAGTATAGGGAGAGGGAACACCGGGGAGCTGTTTTTT. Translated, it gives CASSIGRGNTGELFF.

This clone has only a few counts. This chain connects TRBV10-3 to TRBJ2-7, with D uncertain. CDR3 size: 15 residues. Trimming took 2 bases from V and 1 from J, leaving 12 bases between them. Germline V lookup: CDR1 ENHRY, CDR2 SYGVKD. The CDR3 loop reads CAISEVVARSYEQYF. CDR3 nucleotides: TGTGCCATCAGTGAGGTGGTAGCTCGATCCTACGAGCAGTACTTC.

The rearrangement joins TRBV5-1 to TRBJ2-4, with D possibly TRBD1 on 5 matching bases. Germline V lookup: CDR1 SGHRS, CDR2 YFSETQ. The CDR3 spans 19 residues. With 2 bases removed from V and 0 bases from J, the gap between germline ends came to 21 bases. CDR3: CASSFRKRGETLAKNIQYF. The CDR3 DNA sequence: TGCGCCAGCAGCTTTCGGAAAAGGGGTGAAACTCTAGCCAAAAACATTCAGTACTTC.

CDR3: CASRRAGDPDTQYF. DNA of the CDR3: TGTGCCAGCAGACGTGCGGGGGACCCAGATACGCAGTATTTT. J is TRBJ2-3 and V is TRBV7-9; 7 nucleotides match TRBD2. The germline V gene has CDR1 SEHNR and CDR2 FQNEAQ (reference sequence). The CDR3 loop spans 14 amino acids. V dropped 6 bases and J dropped 4; count of bases not matched to a gene: 7.

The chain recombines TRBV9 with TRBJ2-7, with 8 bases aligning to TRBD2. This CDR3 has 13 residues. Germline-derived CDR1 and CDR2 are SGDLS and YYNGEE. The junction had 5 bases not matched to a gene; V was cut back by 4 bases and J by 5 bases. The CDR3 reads CASSPLRGDEQYF. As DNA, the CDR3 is TGTGCCAGCAGCCCCCTGCGGGGGGACGAGCAGTACTTC.

The CDR3 spells CASSSAQGTDTQYF. In DNA form, the CDR3 reads TGTGCCAGCAGTTCCGCCCAGGGAACAGATACGCAGTATTTT. The V gene is TRBV28, the J gene TRBJ2-3; D is possibly TRBD1 (5 bases). Trimming cost V 4 bases and J 3 bases, with 11 bases left between them. This CDR3 spans 14 amino acids. Germline CDR1 reads MDHEN; CDR2 reads SYDVKM.

CDR3: CSVGGAGANVLTF. Written as DNA, the CDR3 is TGCAGCGTTGGGGGCGCTGGGGCCAACGTCCTGACTTTC. The V and J genes are TRBV29-1 and TRBJ2-6, with a possible D match to TRBD1 (5 bases). This CDR3 spans 13 amino acids. The V end lost 4 bases, the J end lost 2 bases, and 6 bases lay between the germline ends. Looked up from germline, CDR1 is SQVTM and CDR2 is ANQGSEA.

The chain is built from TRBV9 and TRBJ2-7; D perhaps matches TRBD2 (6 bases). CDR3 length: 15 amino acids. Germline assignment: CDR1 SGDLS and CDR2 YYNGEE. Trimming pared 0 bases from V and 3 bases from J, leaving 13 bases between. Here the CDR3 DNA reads TGTGCCAGCAGCGTAGATGTGGCGGGGCACTACGAGCAGTACTTC. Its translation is CASSVDVAGHYEQYF. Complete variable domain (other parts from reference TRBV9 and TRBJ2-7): DSGVTQTPKHLITATGQRVTLRCSPRSGDLSVYWYQQSLDQGLQFLIQYYNGEERAKGNILERFSAQQFPDLHSELNLSSLELGDSALYFCASSVDVAGHYEQYFGPGTRLTVT.

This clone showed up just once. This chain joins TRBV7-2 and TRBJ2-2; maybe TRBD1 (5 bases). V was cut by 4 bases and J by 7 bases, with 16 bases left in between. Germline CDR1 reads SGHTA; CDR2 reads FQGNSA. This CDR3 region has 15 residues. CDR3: CASSSARQGLGELFF. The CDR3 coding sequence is TGTGCCAGCAGCTCCGCGAGGCAGGGTCTCGGGGAGCTGTTTTTT.

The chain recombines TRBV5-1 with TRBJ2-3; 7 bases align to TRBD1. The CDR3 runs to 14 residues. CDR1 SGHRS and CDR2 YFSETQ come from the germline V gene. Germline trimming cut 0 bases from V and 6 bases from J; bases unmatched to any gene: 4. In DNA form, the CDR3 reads TGCGCCAGCAGCTTGGGGGACAGTAAGGATACGCAGTATTTT. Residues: CASSLGDSKDTQYF.

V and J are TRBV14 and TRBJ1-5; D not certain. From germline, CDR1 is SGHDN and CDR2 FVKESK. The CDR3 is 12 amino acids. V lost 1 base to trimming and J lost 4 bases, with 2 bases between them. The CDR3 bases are TGTGCCAGCAGCCAAGCGAATCAGCCCCAGCATTTT. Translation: CASSQANQPQHF.

DNA of the CDR3: TGTGCCAGCAGCGGGGGGACAGGGCCTACGGAGCAGTACTTC. The encoded protein is CASSGGTGPTEQYF. The chain couples TRBV5-4 to TRBJ2-7; TRBD1 matches 9 bases. The V gene end was trimmed by 4 bases and the J gene end by 7 bases; junction bases not matched to a gene: 9. The germline V gene has CDR1 SGHNT and CDR2 YYREEE (reference sequence). CDR3 length: 14 residues.

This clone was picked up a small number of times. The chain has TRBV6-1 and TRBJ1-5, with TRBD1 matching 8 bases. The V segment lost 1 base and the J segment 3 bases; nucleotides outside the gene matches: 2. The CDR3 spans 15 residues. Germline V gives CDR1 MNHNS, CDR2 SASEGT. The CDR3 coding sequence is TGTGCCAGCAGTGAAGGACAGGGGATCAATCAGCCCCAGCATTTT. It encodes CASSEGQGINQPQHF.

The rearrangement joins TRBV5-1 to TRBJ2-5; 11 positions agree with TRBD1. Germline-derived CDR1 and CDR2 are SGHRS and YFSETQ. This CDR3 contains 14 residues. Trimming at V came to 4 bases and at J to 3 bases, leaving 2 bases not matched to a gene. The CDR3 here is CASSRGQGEETQYF. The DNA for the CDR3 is TGCGCCAGCAGCCGGGGACAGGGGGAAGAGACCCAGTACTTC.

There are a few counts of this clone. The CDR3 bases are TGCGCCAGCAGTGAGTCAGGGAGCGACAGGGGGTTTACCTACGAGCAGTACTTC. Protein product: CASSESGSDRGFTYEQYF. The chain combines TRBV10-1 with TRBJ2-7; TRBD1 matches at 9 bases. Germline V gene data show CDR1 as WNHNN and CDR2 as SYGVQD (reference sequence). The CDR3 is 18 residues long. V trimming: 0 bases; J trimming: 2 bases; junction bases outside the gene matches: 11.

Written as DNA, the CDR3 is TGTGCCAGCAGCTTCGACAGGGGGCTCATCCCTTATAATTCACCCCTCCACTTT. This sequence encodes CASSFDRGLIPYNSPLHF. V and J are TRBV7-9 and TRBJ1-6, with TRBD1 identical over 10 bases. CDR1 SEHNR and CDR2 FQNEAQ come from the germline V gene (reference sequence). CDR3 length equals 18 residues. V lost 3 bases and J lost 4; bases outside the gene matches: 9.

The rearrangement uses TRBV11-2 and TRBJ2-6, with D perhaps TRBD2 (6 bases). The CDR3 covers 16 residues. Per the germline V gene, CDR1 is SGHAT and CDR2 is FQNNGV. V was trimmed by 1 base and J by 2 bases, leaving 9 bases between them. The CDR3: CASSLVGGAGANVLTF. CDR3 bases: TGTGCCAGCAGCTTAGTCGGCGGGGCTGGGGCCAACGTCCTGACTTTC.

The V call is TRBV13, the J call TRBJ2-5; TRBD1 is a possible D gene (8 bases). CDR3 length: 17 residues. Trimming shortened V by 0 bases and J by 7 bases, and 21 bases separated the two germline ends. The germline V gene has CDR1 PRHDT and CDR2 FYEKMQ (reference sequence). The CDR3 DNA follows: TGTGCCAGCAGCTTAGGGGCCAGGGGGCCCCCGGGGGGGACCCAGTACTTC. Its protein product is CASSLGARGPPGGTQYF. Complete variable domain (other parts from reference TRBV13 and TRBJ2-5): AAGVIQSPRHLIKEKRETATLKCYPIPRHDTVYWYQQGPGQDPQFLISFYEKMQSDKGSIPDRFSAQQFSDYHSELNMSSLELGDSALYFCASSLGARGPPGGTQYFGPGTRLLVL.

The CDR3 here is CASSRLARLGDTQYF. CDR3 sequence (DNA): TGTGCCAGTAGTAGACTAGCACGGCTCGGAGATACGCAGTATTTT. This chain links TRBV19 with TRBJ2-3, with 7 positions matching TRBD2. J lost 5 bases, V lost 4 bases, and 9 bases had no gene match. This CDR3 is 15 amino acids long. CDR1 is LNHDA, CDR2 SQIVND, per germline (reference sequence).